This entry concerns a single TCR beta chain. It lacks a known antigen. No base-level quality is on record; no much larger clone is a single base apart. This specimen comes from a study of brain T cells in children with intractable seizures (dated by TCRdb to the early 2020s). With respect to the entire study: Resected brain tissue from about 50 pediatric epilepsy surgery cases was initially screened for immune gene transcripts with a NanoString immunology panel. Among the roughly 12 selected surgery cases, pre-surgery blood was additionally sequenced for eight, leaving four cases with brain tissue only.

Taken from cysteine to phenylalanine, the CDR3 has 14 residues. The CDR3 DNA has 42 bases and is translated from base 1. The V and J ends are trimmed by 5 bases and 4 bases, leaving 14 bases between them. Based on the germline V gene (reference sequence), the CDR1 and CDR2 sequences are SEHNR and FQNEAQ. The sample's time point label is to be understood as: resected brain tissue, or blood drawn just prior to surgery. The surgery cases showing the highest brain T cell transcript signatures were chosen for TCR beta chain sequencing of brain tissue and, when available, of blood. Patients had been treated with at least one anti-epileptic drug before surgery. The TCR-sequenced patients were children whose drug-resistant epilepsy was caused by tuberous sclerosis complex, focal cortical dysplasia, Rasmussen encephalitis or hemimegalencephaly. Blood was drawn right before the epilepsy surgery. The Monarch genomic DNA purification kit was used to extract bulk genomic DNA from unsorted brain tissue and from whole blood.

On the study overall, not on this receptor specifically: Because sequencing depth differed between pre- and post-surgery blood, the absence of clones from the pre-surgery sample may reflect undersampling. The patients' HCMV serostatus was not known, and viral specificity was inferred solely from CDR3 sequence similarity.

The immunoSEQ assay was applied to genomic DNA to generate the TCR beta chain sequences. As for the authors' bioinformatics: CDR3 sequences that did not begin with the conserved framework cysteine at position 104 were removed by hand. To get clonality, the normalized Shannon's Diversity Index was subtracted from one, giving values from 0 (maximal diversity) to 1 (oligoclonal). Chi-squared comparison-of-proportions tests assessed whether the same CDR3 differed in frequency between samples, such as brain versus blood. Public clonotypes were identified through searches of immuneACCESS, and similarity to known antiviral clonotypes was evaluated with the VDJdb browser. TCRdb stores this immuneACCESS table with in-frame sequences only. Part of the clones is absent; in the studies checked, under half of the shortfall reflects unresolved V genes, and no reason is known for the rest. That table gives V, J and clone size, and the DNA gave D and trimming. This sample gives 50,000 to 75,000 clones in total; about 96% of them show up just once. The ten top clones hold 0.35% to 0.4% of the sample.

Sample: peripheral blood, taken at surgery. The sequence was collected from a boy in the first two years of life with focal cortical dysplasia and intractable seizures. The chain joins TRBV7-9 to TRBJ1-2; perhaps TRBD1 is the D gene, with 6 bases matching. The CDR3 amino acid sequence is: CASSPRTDLYGYTF. The DNA sequence is given as TGTGCCAGCAGCCCTCGGACAGACCTCTATGGCTACACCTTC.